These T cell receptor beta chains were read from a single sample in a study of T cell responses to AZD1222 COVID-19 vaccine. Libraries were prepared by immunoSEQ multiplex PCR; TCRdb keeps only in-frame clonotypes and omits some of them. The sample records about 53,000 clones, approximately 84% being singletons. The sequences come from peripheral blood, collected on day 0 of AZD1222 vaccination. The receptors shown here come from an adult in good health. Each CDR3 is given with its conserved first and last residue. The order of the fields is J gene, V gene, clone size, D gene, CDR3 protein, CDR3 DNA. D genes are given only for firm matches. For some rows the clone size is stated as once, few or many, or as a class when expanded; others skip it.

TRBJ1-6	TRBV6-5	NA	TRBD1	CATRDRDSPLHF	TGTGCCACTAGGGACAGGGATTCACCCCTCCACTTT
TRBJ1-3	TRBV30	NA	NA	CAYSDRNSGNTIYF	TGTGCCTACTCGGACAGAAACTCTGGAAACACCATATATTTT
TRBJ2-1	TRBV29-1	NA	TRBD2	CSVEDRRSSGRNEQFF	TGCAGCGTTGAAGATCGGCGGTCTAGCGGGAGGAATGAGCAGTTCTTC
TRBJ2-6	TRBV19	NA	TRBD1	CASSIGVQGLGANVLTF	TGTGCCAGTAGTATAGGGGTACAGGGGCTAGGGGCCAACGTCCTGACTTTC
TRBJ1-1	TRBV5-1	NA	NA	CASSASSLNTEAFF	TGCGCCAGCAGCGCCTCCTCCCTGAACACTGAAGCTTTCTTT
TRBJ2-3	TRBV19	NA	NA	CASRWASSTDTQYF	TGTGCCAGTAGGTGGGCCTCCAGCACAGATACGCAGTATTTT
TRBJ2-3	TRBV15	NA	NA	CATSPRAATSTDTQYF	TGTGCCACCAGCCCGCGGGCAGCAACGAGCACAGATACGCAGTATTTT
TRBJ2-7	TRBV11-2	NA	TRBD2	CASSQPGLASYEQYF	TGTGCCAGCAGCCAACCGGGACTAGCGAGCTACGAGCAGTACTTC
TRBJ1-5	TRBV27	NA	NA	CASRGRRGDGQPQHF	TGTGCCAGCAGGGGGCGGAGGGGGGACGGTCAGCCCCAGCATTTT
TRBJ1-1	TRBV6-5	NA	NA	CASTPARSRWTEAFF	TGTGCCAGCACCCCGGCCAGGAGCCGATGGACTGAAGCTTTCTTT
TRBJ2-2	TRBV11-2	NA	NA	CASSLVNTGELFF	TGTGCCAGCAGCTTGGTGAACACCGGGGAGCTGTTTTTT
TRBJ1-4	TRBV14	NA	NA	CASSQDSSGGRKLFF	TGTGCCAGCAGCCAAGATAGTTCCGGAGGGCGAAAACTGTTTTTT
TRBJ1-2	TRBV7-9	NA	NA	CASSLGSGGYTF	TGTGCCAGCAGCTTAGGAAGTGGTGGCTACACCTTC
TRBJ1-2	TRBV5-1	NA	NA	CASSLDRSGGYYGYTF	TGCGCCAGCAGCTTGGACCGGAGCGGGGGGTACTATGGCTACACCTTC
TRBJ1-2	TRBV2	once	TRBD1	CASGQVVNGYTF	TGTGCCAGCGGACAGGTTGTGAATGGCTACACCTTC
TRBJ1-1	TRBV30	NA	NA	CAWRLVFRGNTEAFF	TGTGCCTGGAGGCTGGTGTTCCGGGGAAACACTGAAGCTTTCTTT
TRBJ2-5	TRBV27	NA	NA	CASRKRQGERETQYF	TGTGCCAGTAGAAAGAGGCAGGGTGAGCGGGAGACCCAGTACTTC
TRBJ1-2	TRBV3-1/TRBV3-2	NA	NA	CASSQVGARYGYTF	TGTGCCAGCAGCCAAGTGGGGGCTCGCTATGGCTACACCTTC
TRBJ2-1	TRBV14	NA	TRBD2	CASSQGGGRAGNEQFF	TGTGCCAGCAGCCAAGGTGGCGGGAGGGCCGGGAATGAGCAGTTCTTC
TRBJ1-2	TRBV6-6	NA	NA	CASSTRLAYGYTF	TGTGCCAGCAGCACCCGATTAGCCTATGGCTACACCTTC
TRBJ2-1	TRBV2	NA	NA	CASSEGVGGYNEQFF	TGTGCCAGCAGTGAAGGGGTCGGGGGCTACAATGAGCAGTTCTTC
TRBJ1-3	TRBV25-1	NA	NA	CASSAPRVAGNTIYF	TGTGCCAGCAGTGCCCCAAGGGTGGCAGGAAACACCATATATTTT
TRBJ1-6	TRBV9	NA	TRBD1	CASSTGDVSANSPLHF	TGTGCCAGCAGCACAGGGGACGTCAGCGCCAATTCACCCCTCCACTTT
TRBJ2-7	TRBV6-5	once	TRBD1	CASSQRTGLEQYF	TGTGCCAGCAGTCAACGGACAGGGCTAGAGCAGTACTTC
TRBJ1-2	TRBV19	few	TRBD1	CASTRTGWFDYGYTF	TGTGCCAGTACCCGGACAGGGTGGTTCGACTATGGCTACACCTTC
TRBJ1-1	TRBV21-1	NA	NA	CASSKDWEAFF	TGTGCCAGCAGCAAAGATTGGGAAGCTTTCTTT
TRBJ2-2	TRBV18	NA	NA	CASSPMLANTGELFF	TGTGCCAGCTCACCAATGCTAGCGAACACCGGGGAGCTGTTTTTT
TRBJ1-5	TRBV18	NA	TRBD1	CASSLETGGFQPQHF	TGTGCCAGCTCACTAGAGACAGGGGGCTTTCAGCCCCAGCATTTT
TRBJ2-1	TRBV4-1	NA	NA	CASSLGRLSGDNEQFF	TGCGCCAGCAGCCTAGGTCGACTGTCGGGGGACAATGAGCAGTTCTTC
TRBJ1-5	TRBV21-1	NA	NA	CASSKRGSASPQHF	TGTGCCAGCAGCAAAAGGGGGTCGGCCAGTCCCCAGCATTTT
TRBJ2-1	TRBV28	NA	TRBD1	CASSDSLGQGANEQFF	TGTGCCAGCAGTGATTCGCTGGGACAGGGGGCCAATGAGCAGTTCTTC
TRBJ1-5	TRBV11-2	once	NA	CASSLSGQPQHF	TGTGCCAGCAGCCTCTCTGGCCAGCCCCAGCATTTT
TRBJ1-2	TRBV6-5	NA	NA	CASSQANYGYTF	TGTGCCAGCAGCCAAGCGAACTATGGCTACACCTTC
TRBJ2-1	TRBV4-3	NA	NA	CASSQDSFSDYNEQFF	TGCGCCAGCAGCCAAGACTCCTTCTCAGATTACAATGAGCAGTTCTTC
TRBJ2-5	TRBV7-3	NA	NA	CASSFEHQETQYF	TGTGCCAGCAGCTTTGAGCACCAAGAGACCCAGTACTTC
TRBJ2-7	TRBV5-1	NA	NA	CASSLGPGASYEQYF	TGCGCCAGCAGCTTGGGGCCCGGGGCGTCCTACGAGCAGTACTTC
TRBJ2-7	TRBV9	NA	TRBD2	CASSATRSGSSYEQYF	TGTGCCAGCAGCGCCACGCGGAGCGGGAGTAGCTACGAGCAGTACTTC
TRBJ2-6	TRBV5-1	NA	TRBD1	CASSLWGTVGANVLTF	TGCGCCAGCAGCTTGTGGGGGACAGTTGGGGCCAACGTCCTGACTTTC
TRBJ1-1	TRBV27	NA	NA	CASSLWDTGGEAFF	TGTGCCAGCAGTTTATGGGACACGGGCGGGGAAGCTTTCTTT
TRBJ2-2	TRBV3-1/TRBV3-2	once	NA	CASSQEASGTGELFF	TGTGCCAGCAGCCAAGAGGCATCGGGGACCGGGGAGCTGTTTTTT
TRBJ1-2	TRBV5-4	NA	TRBD1	CASSEVQGDGYTF	TGTGCCAGCAGCGAGGTCCAGGGGGATGGCTACACCTTC
TRBJ1-2	TRBV11-3	NA	NA	CASSSQGYAYGYTF	TGTGCCAGCAGCTCACAGGGTTACGCGTATGGCTACACCTTC
TRBJ1-2	TRBV10-3	NA	NA	CAISEQGPGYTF	TGTGCCATCAGTGAGCAGGGACCTGGCTACACCTTC
TRBJ2-5	TRBV7-3	NA	NA	CASSFNFRETQYF	TGTGCCAGCAGCTTTAACTTCCGAGAGACCCAGTACTTC
TRBJ1-5	TRBV19	NA	NA	CATAPSGGGSQPQHF	TGTGCCACCGCCCCCTCCGGGGGCGGGAGTCAGCCCCAGCATTTT